This is a list of T cell receptor beta chains from one sample in a study of blood T cell repertoires in COVID-19. Clones were sequenced by immunoSEQ multiplex PCR, and TCRdb holds only the in-frame ones, with some missing. Of 47,000 or so clones listed, about four fifths are singletons. Material: peripheral blood. The receptors come from a woman older than 75 with COVID-19, enrolled during active disease. The CDR3 runs from the conserved cysteine through the conserved F or W. The D gene is left open where the match is weak. Size is stated for part of the rows, as once, few or many counts, or as a class when the clone is expanded.

>TRBJ1-4|NA|TRBV5-3|NA
CARTHNEKLFF
TGTGCCAGAACCCATAATGAAAAACTGTTTTTT
>TRBJ1-1|NA|TRBV11-3|NA
CASSFGGHGSEAFF
TGTGCCAGCAGCTTCGGGGGGCATGGCTCTGAAGCTTTCTTT
>TRBJ2-7|NA|TRBV5-4|many
CASSPWALAGVGEQYF
TGTGCCAGCAGCCCGTGGGCGCTAGCTGGTGTGGGGGAGCAGTACTTC
>TRBJ2-7|NA|TRBV9|NA
CASSVGSAPGVQYF
TGTGCCAGCAGCGTAGGATCGGCCCCGGGGGTGCAGTACTTC
>TRBJ1-5|TRBD1|TRBV5-6|NA
CASSYRTGGYSNQPQHF
TGTGCCAGCAGCTACAGGACAGGGGGCTATAGCAATCAGCCCCAGCATTTT
>TRBJ2-3|NA|TRBV19|NA
CASSIGLPSTDTQYF
TGTGCCAGTAGTATAGGGCTCCCGAGCACAGATACGCAGTATTTT
>TRBJ2-7|TRBD2|TRBV4-1|NA
CASSQGSWGGNYEQYF
TGCGCCAGCAGCCAAGGATCTTGGGGGGGGAACTACGAGCAGTACTTC
>TRBJ2-1|TRBD2|TRBV30|NA
CAWSPQAGASGEQFF
TGTGCCTGGAGTCCCCAAGCGGGAGCTAGTGGTGAGCAGTTCTTC
>TRBJ2-7|TRBD2|TRBV19|NA
CASKGTISSYEQYF
TGTGCCAGTAAGGGGACTATAAGCTCCTACGAGCAGTACTTC
>TRBJ2-2|TRBD2|TRBV6-2/TRBV6-3|NA
CASSVLAGASGGELFF
TGTGCCAGCAGTGTACTAGCGGGAGCTTCAGGCGGGGAGCTGTTTTTT
>TRBJ2-6|TRBD1|TRBV27|NA
CASSLRGLVSSGANVLTF
TGTGCCAGCAGCCTCAGGGGGCTAGTATCCTCTGGGGCCAACGTCCTGACTTTC